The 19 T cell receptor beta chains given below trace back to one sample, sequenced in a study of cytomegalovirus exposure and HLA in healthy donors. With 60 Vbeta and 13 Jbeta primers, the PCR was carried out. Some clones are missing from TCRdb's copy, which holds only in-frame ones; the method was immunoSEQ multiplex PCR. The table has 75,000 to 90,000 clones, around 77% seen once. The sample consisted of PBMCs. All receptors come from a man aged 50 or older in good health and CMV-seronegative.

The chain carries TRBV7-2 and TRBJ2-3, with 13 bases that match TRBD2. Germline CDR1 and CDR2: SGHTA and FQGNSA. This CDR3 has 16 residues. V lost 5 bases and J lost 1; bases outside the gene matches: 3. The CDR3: CASSPGTSGGTDTQYF. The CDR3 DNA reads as TGTGCCAGCAGCCCCGGGACTAGCGGGGGCACAGATACGCAGTATTTT. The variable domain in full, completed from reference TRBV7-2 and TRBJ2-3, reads GAGVSQSPSNKVTEKGKDVELRCDPISGHTALYWYRQSLGQGLEFLIYFQGNSAPDKSGLPSDRFSAERTGGSVSTLTIQRTQQEDSAVYLCASSPGTSGGTDTQYFGPGTRLTVL.

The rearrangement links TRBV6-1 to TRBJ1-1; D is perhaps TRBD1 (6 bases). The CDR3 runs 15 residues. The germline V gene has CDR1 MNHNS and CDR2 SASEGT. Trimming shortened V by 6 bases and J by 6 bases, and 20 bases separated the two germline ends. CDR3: CASRTLEGEWAEAFF. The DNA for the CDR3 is TGTGCCAGCAGAACCTTAGAGGGGGAATGGGCTGAAGCTTTCTTT.

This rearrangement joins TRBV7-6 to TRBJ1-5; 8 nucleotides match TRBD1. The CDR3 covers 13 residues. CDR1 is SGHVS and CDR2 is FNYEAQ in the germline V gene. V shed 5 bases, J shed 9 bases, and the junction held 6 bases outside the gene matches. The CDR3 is CASSPRGRGPQHF. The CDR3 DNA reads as TGTGCCAGCAGCCCCAGGGGGCGCGGGCCCCAGCATTTT.

The CDR3 loop reads CASSYDRDPYGYTF. The CDR3 DNA follows: TGTGCCAGCAGCTACGACAGGGACCCCTATGGCTACACCTTC. The chain links TRBV5-6 to TRBJ1-2, with 7 bases aligning to TRBD1. The CDR3 covers 14 residues. Germline V gene lookup returns CDR1 SGHDT and CDR2 YYEEEE. V lost 3 bases to trimming and J lost 4 bases; unmatched junction nucleotides: 6. Full variable domain (missing parts from reference TRBV5-6 and TRBJ1-2): DAGVTQSPTHLIKTRGQQVTLRCSPKSGHDTVSWYQQALGQGPQFIFQYYEEEERQRGNFPDRFSGHQFPNYSSELNVNALLLGDSALYLCASSYDRDPYGYTFGSGTRLTVV.

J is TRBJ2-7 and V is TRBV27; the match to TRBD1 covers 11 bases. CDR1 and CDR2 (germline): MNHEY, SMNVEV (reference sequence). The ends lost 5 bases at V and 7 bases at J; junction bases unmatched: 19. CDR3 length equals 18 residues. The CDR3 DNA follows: TGTGCCAGCAGTATAAGGTCCGGTAGTGGGACAGGGGGTAAAGAGCAGTACTTC. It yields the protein CASSIRSGSGTGGKEQYF.

CDR3 protein: CASSLAGGSTDTQYF. In nucleotides, the CDR3 is TGTGCCAGCTCACTAGCGGGAGGGAGCACAGATACGCAGTATTTT. This chain uses TRBV18 with TRBJ2-3, with 11 bases that match TRBD2. V was clipped by 4 bases and J by 0 bases; unmatched bases: 0. The germline V gene encodes CDR1 KGHSH and CDR2 LQKENI. The CDR3 contains 15 residues. The variable domain in full, completed from reference TRBV18 and TRBJ2-3, reads NAGVMQNPRHLVRRRGQEARLRCSPMKGHSHVYWYRQLPEEGLKFMVYLQKENIIDESGMPKERFSAEFPKEGPSILRIQQVVRGDSAAYFCASSLAGGSTDTQYFGPGTRLTVL.

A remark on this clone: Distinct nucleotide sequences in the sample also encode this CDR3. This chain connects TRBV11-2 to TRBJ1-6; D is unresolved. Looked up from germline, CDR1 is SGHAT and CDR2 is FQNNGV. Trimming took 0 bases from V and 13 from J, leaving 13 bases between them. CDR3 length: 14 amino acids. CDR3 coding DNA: TGTGCCAGCAGCTTAGATACCAGGTCGACCCCCCTCCACTTT. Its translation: CASSLDTRSTPLHF.

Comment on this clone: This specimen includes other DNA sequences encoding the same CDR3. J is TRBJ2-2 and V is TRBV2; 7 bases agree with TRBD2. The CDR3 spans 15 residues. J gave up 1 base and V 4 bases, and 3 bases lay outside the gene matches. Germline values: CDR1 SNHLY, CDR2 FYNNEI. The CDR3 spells CASSVRGGNTGELFF. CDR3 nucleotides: TGTGCCAGCAGTGTCCGCGGGGGGAACACCGGGGAGCTGTTTTTT.

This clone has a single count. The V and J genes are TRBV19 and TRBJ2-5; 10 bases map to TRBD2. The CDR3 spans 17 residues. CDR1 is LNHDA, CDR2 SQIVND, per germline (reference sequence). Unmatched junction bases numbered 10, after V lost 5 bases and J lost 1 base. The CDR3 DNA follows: TGTGCCAGTAGTCTCCTAGCGGGGGACAAACCCCAAGAGACCCAGTACTTC. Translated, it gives CASSLLAGDKPQETQYF. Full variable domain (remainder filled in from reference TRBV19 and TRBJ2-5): DGGITQSPKYLFRKEGQNVTLSCEQNLNHDAMYWYRQDPGQGLRLIYYSQIVNDFQKGDIAEGYSVSREKKESFPLTVTSAQKNPTAFYLCASSLLAGDKPQETQYFGPGTRLLVL.

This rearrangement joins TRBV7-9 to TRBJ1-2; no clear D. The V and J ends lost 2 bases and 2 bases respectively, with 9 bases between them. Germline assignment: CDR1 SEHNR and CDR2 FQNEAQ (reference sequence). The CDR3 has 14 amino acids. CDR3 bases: TGTGCCAGCAGCTTAATTAATTCCAACTATGGCTACACCTTC. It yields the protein CASSLINSNYGYTF.

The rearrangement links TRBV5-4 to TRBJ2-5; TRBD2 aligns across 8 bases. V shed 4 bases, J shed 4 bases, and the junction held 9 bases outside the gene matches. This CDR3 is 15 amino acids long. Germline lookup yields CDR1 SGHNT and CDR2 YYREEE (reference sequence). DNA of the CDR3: TGTGCCAGCAGCCTCCCGTCCGCGGGGGGAGAGACCCAGTACTTC. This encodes CASSLPSAGGETQYF.

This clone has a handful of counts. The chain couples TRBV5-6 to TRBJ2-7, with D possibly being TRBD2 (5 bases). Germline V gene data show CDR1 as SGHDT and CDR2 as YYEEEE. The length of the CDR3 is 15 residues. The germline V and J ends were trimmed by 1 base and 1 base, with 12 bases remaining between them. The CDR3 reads CASSLWFEGSYEQYF. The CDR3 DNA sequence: TGTGCCAGCAGCTTGTGGTTTGAGGGATCCTACGAGCAGTACTTC.

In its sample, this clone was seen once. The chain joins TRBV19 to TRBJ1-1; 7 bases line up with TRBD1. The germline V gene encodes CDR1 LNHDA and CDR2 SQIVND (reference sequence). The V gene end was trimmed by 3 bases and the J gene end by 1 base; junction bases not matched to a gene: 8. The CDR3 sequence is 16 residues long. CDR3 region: CASSISGTATNTEAFF. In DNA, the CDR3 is TGTGCCAGTAGTATCTCCGGGACAGCCACGAACACTGAAGCTTTCTTT.

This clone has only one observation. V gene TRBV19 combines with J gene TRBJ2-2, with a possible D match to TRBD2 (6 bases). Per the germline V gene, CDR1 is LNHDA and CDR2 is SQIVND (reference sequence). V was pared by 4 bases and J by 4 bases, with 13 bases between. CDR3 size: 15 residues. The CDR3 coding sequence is TGTGCCAGTAGTACGGGGGTTTTTGCCACCGGGGAGCTGTTTTTT. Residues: CASSTGVFATGELFF. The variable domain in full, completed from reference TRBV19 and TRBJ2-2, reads DGGITQSPKYLFRKEGQNVTLSCEQNLNHDAMYWYRQDPGQGLRLIYYSQIVNDFQKGDIAEGYSVSREKKESFPLTVTSAQKNPTAFYLCASSTGVFATGELFFGEGSRLTVL.

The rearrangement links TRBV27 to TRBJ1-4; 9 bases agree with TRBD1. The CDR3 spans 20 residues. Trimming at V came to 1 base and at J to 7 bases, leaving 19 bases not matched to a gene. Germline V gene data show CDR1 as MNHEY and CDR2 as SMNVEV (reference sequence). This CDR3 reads CASSLYGGTGFVGSGEKLFF. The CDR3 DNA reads TGTGCCAGCAGTTTATATGGAGGGACAGGGTTTGTGGGGAGTGGTGAAAAACTGTTTTTT. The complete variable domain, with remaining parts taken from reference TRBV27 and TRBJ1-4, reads EAQVTQNPRYLITVTGKKLTVTCSQNMNHEYMSWYRQDPGLGLRQIYYSMNVEVTDKGDVPEGYKVSRKEKRNFPLILESPSPNQTSLYFCASSLYGGTGFVGSGEKLFFGSGTQLSVL.

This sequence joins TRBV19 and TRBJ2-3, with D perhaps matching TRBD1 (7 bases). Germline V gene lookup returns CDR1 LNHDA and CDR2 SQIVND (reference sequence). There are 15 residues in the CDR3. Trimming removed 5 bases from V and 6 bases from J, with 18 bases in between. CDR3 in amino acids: CASSPAKPGGDTQYF. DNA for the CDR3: TGTGCCAGTAGTCCGGCGAAGCCAGGGGGGGATACGCAGTATTTT. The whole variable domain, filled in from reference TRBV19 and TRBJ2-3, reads DGGITQSPKYLFRKEGQNVTLSCEQNLNHDAMYWYRQDPGQGLRLIYYSQIVNDFQKGDIAEGYSVSREKKESFPLTVTSAQKNPTAFYLCASSPAKPGGDTQYFGPGTRLTVL.

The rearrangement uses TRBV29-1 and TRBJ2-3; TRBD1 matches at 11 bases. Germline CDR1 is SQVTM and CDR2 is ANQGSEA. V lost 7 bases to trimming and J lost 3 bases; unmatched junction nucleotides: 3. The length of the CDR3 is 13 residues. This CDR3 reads CSGDRGSTDTQYF. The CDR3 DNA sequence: TGCAGCGGGGACAGGGGGTCGACAGATACGCAGTATTTT.

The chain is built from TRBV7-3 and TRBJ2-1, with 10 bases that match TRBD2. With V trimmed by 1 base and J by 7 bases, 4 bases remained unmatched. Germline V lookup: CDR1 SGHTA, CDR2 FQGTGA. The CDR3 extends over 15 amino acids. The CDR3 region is CASSLRAGGPNEQFF. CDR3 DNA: TGTGCCAGCAGCTTAAGAGCGGGGGGGCCAAATGAGCAGTTCTTC. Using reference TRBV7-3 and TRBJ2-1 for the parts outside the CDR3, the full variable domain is GAGVSQTPSNKVTEKGKYVELRCDPISGHTALYWYRQSLGQGPEFLIYFQGTGAADDSGLPNDRFFAVRPEGSVSTLKIQRTERGDSAVYLCASSLRAGGPNEQFFGPGTRLTVL.

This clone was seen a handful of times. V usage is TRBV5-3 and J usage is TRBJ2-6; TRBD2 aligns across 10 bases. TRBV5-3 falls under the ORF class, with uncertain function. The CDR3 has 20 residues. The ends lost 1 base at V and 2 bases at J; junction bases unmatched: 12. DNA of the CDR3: TGTGCCAGAAGCTTGCCCTCATATAGCGGGGGGCAGACTGGGGCCAACGTCCTGACTTTC. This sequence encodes CARSLPSYSGGQTGANVLTF.